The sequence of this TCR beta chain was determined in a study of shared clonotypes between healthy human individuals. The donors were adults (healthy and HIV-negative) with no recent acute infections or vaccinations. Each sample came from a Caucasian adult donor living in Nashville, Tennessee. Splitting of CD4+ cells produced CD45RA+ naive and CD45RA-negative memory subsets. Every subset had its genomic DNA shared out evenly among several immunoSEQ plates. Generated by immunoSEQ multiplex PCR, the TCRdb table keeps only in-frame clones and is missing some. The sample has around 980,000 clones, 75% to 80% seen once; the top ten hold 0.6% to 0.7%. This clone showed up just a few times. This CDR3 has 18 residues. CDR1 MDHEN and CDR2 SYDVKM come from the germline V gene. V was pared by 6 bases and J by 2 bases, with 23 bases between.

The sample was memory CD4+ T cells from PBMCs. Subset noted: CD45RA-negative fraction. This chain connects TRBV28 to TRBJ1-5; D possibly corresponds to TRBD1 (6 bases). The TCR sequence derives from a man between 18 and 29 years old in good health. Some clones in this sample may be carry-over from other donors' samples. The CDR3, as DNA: TGTGCCAGCAGCCCCTTAGCTTACAGGGAGGTTGGCAATCAGCCCCAGCATTTT. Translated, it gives CASSPLAYREVGNQPQHF.